The present entry profiles one T cell receptor beta chain with its context. The antigen is unknown. Sequence at one end of the junction differs from germline and may be a read error. This entry is derived from a study of response to subunit inactivated influenza vaccine. TCRdb re-derived calls from the RT-PCR reads in MiXCR, one entry per CDR3 protein. The sample shows roughly 520,000 distinct CDR3 sequences, 25% of them seen only once. Study outcomes and limitations: The study's authors posited that every seasonal influenza vaccination enlists few new T cells.

The sample consisted of CD4+ T cells sorted from PBMCs, taken 5 to 6 days after vaccination. This TCR was sampled from a man aged 50 or older who received an inactivated influenza vaccine.

CDR3 residues: CASSQGTPTAHF. The CDR3 nucleotides are TGTGCCAGCAGCCAAGGGACTCCGACAGCCCATTTC. The rearrangement links TRBV3-1 to TRBJ2-1; either TRBD1 or TRBD2 may supply D (5 bases each). CDR3 length equals 12 residues. Per the germline V gene, CDR1 is LGHDT and CDR2 is YNNKEL (reference sequence).